The sequence of this T cell receptor beta chain was determined in a study of blood T cells in healthy people across ages. Combining a sample-barcoded 5' primer with a J-beta primer mix, a second PCR ran for roughly 6 to 12 cycles. MiXCR, run by TCRdb on the 5' RACE reads, gives a single entry per CDR3 protein. The sample consists of over 1,200,000 distinct CDR3 sequences, 59% of them appearing once. The ends were cut back, 6 bases at V and 2 bases at J, with 14 bases in the middle. This CDR3 contains 14 residues. The V gene's germline CDR1 is SGHVS and CDR2 FQNEAQ. Material: blood. The chain couples TRBV7-8 to TRBJ2-7, with D possibly being TRBD1 or TRBD2 (5 bases each). The receptor was isolated from a young man in good health. The CDR3 protein is CASSPVGVTYEQYF. CDR3 coding DNA: TGTGCCAGCAGTCCTGTGGGGGTCACCTACGAGCAGTACTTC.